This T cell receptor beta chain is from a study of blood T cell repertoires in COVID-19. Data came from immunoSEQ multiplex PCR; TCRdb stores just in-frame clones and leaves some out. Here the sample spans about 280,000 clones, 88% being singletons. V lost 4 bases and J lost 1, with 11 bases in between. The CDR3 loop spans 14 amino acids. CDR1 and CDR2 (germline): SGHRS, YFSETQ. Sequencing was performed on peripheral blood. The chain recombines TRBV5-1 with TRBJ1-1; D perhaps matches TRBD1 (5 bases). The sequence was obtained from a man between 18 and 29 years old with active or convalescent COVID-19. CDR3 sequence: CASSKGLTNTEAFF. DNA for the CDR3: TGCGCCAGCAGCAAGGGGCTTACGAACACTGAAGCTTTCTTT.